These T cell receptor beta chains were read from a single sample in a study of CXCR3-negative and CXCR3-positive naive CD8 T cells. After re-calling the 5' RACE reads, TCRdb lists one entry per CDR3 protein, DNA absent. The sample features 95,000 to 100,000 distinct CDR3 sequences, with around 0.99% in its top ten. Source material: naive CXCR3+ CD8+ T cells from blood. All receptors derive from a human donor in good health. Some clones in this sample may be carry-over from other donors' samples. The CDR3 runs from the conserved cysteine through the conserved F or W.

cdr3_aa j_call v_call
CASSLVSGSAYNEQFF TRBJ2-1 TRBV12-3/TRBV12-4
CSVEEAGGGSPLHF TRBJ1-6 TRBV29-1
CASSEALPPLGELFF TRBJ2-2 TRBV2
CASSPRLAGGPYNEQFF TRBJ2-1 TRBV14
CSVEYLTGGRYEQYF TRBJ2-7 TRBV29-1
CASSLGSLSSYNEQFF TRBJ2-1 TRBV19
CASSSPVRALSGANVLTF TRBJ2-6 TRBV6-2/TRBV6-3
CASSLGLLDEQYF TRBJ2-7 TRBV5-1
CSVEGSPGANVLTF TRBJ2-6 TRBV29-1
CSASATSGSTDTQYF TRBJ2-3 TRBV20-1
CASSLSSVSLAMNTEAFF TRBJ1-1 TRBV7-8
CASSQGEVRQETQYF TRBJ2-5 TRBV14
CASSLGLADQETQYF TRBJ2-5 TRBV5-4
CASSLALGLADNEQFF TRBJ2-1 TRBV12-3/TRBV12-4
CSARPRESSYEQYF TRBJ2-7 TRBV20-1
CASSEPSGTDTQYF TRBJ2-3 TRBV6-1
CSVEDLWGLEETQYF TRBJ2-5 TRBV29-1
CASSQDTGSYEQYF TRBJ2-7 TRBV4-1
CASRQTGALFKDTQYF TRBJ2-3 TRBV5-1
CASSPPLYQETQYF TRBJ2-5 TRBV7-9
CAKGGAEFTDTQYF TRBJ2-3 TRBV2
CASSLQGLGEQYF TRBJ2-7 TRBV12-3/TRBV12-4
CASSSPRGTAYEQYF TRBJ2-7 TRBV28
CASSFPGRKEGDTLYF TRBJ2-3 TRBV12-3/TRBV12-4